The present T cell receptor (beta chain) was sequenced within a study of blood T cell repertoires in COVID-19. Study context: T cells, B-cell-depleted T cells, or PBMCs provided the cDNA or gDNA that served as material.

This clone appeared a few times. In germline, CDR1 is LGHNA, CDR2 YSLEER. Trimming removed 0 bases at V and 9 bases at J, with 12 bases between. CDR3 size: 14 residues. Clones were read by immunoSEQ multiplex PCR, and TCRdb kept only the in-frame ones, dropping some. The table includes 230,000 or so clones, 80% to 90% detected once. V is TRBV4-3 and J is TRBJ2-4; D is uncertain. The source of this sequence is a man in his forties who had recovered from COVID-19. The sequenced material came from peripheral blood. This CDR3 is CASSQDLSSRIQYF. DNA for the CDR3: TGCGCCAGCAGCCAAGATCTGTCGAGTCGCATTCAGTACTTC.